This entry is about one T cell receptor (beta chain). This clone was seen only once. There is no known antigen for this receptor. The input lacks base qualities; no much larger clone sits a single base away. V has 5 bases trimmed and J has 0 bases trimmed; junction bases matching no gene number 9. In the germline V gene, CDR1 corresponds to SGHDN and CDR2 to FVKESK. The CDR3 contains 16 residues, cysteine and phenylalanine counted. The read is trimmed to its CDR3 DNA, 48 bases read in frame from base 1. These data originate in a study of blood T cell repertoires in COVID-19 (dated by TCRdb to about 2020). The study in broad terms: Samples from collaborators originated in the United States, Italy and Spain and spanned both the acute and convalescent phases of COVID-19. The prospective study material was composed of cDNA or gDNA derived from T cells, B-cell-depleted T cells, or PBMCs. The dataset comprised deeply sampled blood TCRbeta repertoires from subjects exposed to, actively infected with, or recovered from COVID-19. The repertoires were released in a freely available public database intended as a resource for research on the immune response to SARS-CoV-2. The samples were drawn from the first 160 participants of the ongoing ImmuneRACE study and from roughly 1,300 subjects provided by 6 global collaborators. The sample metadata nearly always contained a de-identified subject ID, COVID-19 status, age in years and sex. HLA class I and class II types, where available, came from metadata supplied by the sample provider rather than from assay-based typing. General study outcomes and caveats: Clinical and demographic metadata were provided uncurated, with the amount varying by source and participant.

Samples from volunteer blood donors who had recovered from COVID-19 were contributed by a second Seattle source. The collaborating institutions used their own protocols to collect whole blood in K2EDTA tubes. For TCRbeta analysis, collaborators shipped samples as frozen whole blood, isolated PBMCs, or DNA extracted from either of those sample types. TCRbeta CDR3 regions were amplified from genomic DNA using the immunoSEQ Assay, a bias-controlled multiplex PCR. Per the original workflow: Nucleated cell counts per sample were estimated from amplification of reference gene primers within the assay. To quantify the absolute abundance of each unique TCRbeta CDR3 rearrangement, sequence reads were collapsed and filtered. For each sample, productive Simpson clonality was calculated as the square root of Simpson's diversity index over productive rearrangements. Drawn from immuneACCESS, this table holds only the in-frame rearrangements with V and J called that TCRdb kept. Clones are partly lost; checked studies trace under half to an unresolved V gene and leave the rest unexplained. From that table come the V and J calls and clone size; the DNA was used to work out D and trimming. The sample table holds about 300,000 clones, of which roughly four fifths were seen once. Approximately 10% of the sample belongs to the ten largest clones.

The sequence was obtained from a woman aged 45-59 years who had recovered from COVID-19. The sequenced material came from peripheral blood. The chain couples TRBV14 to TRBJ2-7; 8 junctional bases match TRBD1. The CDR3 reads CASSSWTGKSSYEQYF. The DNA sequence reads TGTGCCAGCAGCTCCTGGACAGGGAAAAGCTCCTACGAGCAGTACTTC.